These 11 T cell receptor beta chains were all obtained from the same sample, sequenced in a study of cytomegalovirus exposure and HLA in healthy donors (dated by TCRdb to the late 2010s). Preparation of the library involved the immunoSEQ multiplex PCR assay. For the multiplex PCR, a mixture combining 60 forward primers for TCR Vbeta segments and 13 reverse primers for TCR Jbeta segments was used. Drawn from immuneACCESS, this table holds only the in-frame rearrangements with V and J called that TCRdb kept. Clones are partly lost; checked studies trace under half to an unresolved V gene and leave the rest unexplained. This sample has about 160,000 clones in its table, and around 69% of those were observed once. Of the sample, approximately 2.5% is held by the ten largest clones. The sequenced sample consisted of PBMCs. The receptors were sampled from a woman aged 25 to 45 in good health and CMV-seronegative.

This clone was observed a few times. This chain uses TRBV4-1 with TRBJ1-1; maybe TRBD1 (5 bases). Trimming pared 2 bases from V and 0 bases from J, leaving 7 bases between. Germline V gene lookup returns CDR1 MGHRA and CDR2 YSYEKL. The length of the CDR3 is 14 residues. CDR3 loop: CASSQPTVNTEAFF. The DNA of the CDR3 is TGCGCCAGCAGCCAACCGACAGTGAACACTGAAGCTTTCTTT.

CDR3 bases: TGCGCCAGCAGTGAGTCCAGAAACTATGGCTACACCTTC. Amino acid sequence: CASSESRNYGYTF. The chain is built from TRBV10-2 and TRBJ1-2; no reliable D call. CDR3 length: 13 residues. The V gene lost 0 bases and the J gene lost 2 bases, with 4 bases spanning the gap. From germline, CDR1 is WSHSY and CDR2 SAAADI.

The chain employs TRBV12-5 and TRBJ2-7, with a tentative D call TRBD1 (5 bases). CDR3 length equals 13 residues. Germline-derived CDR1 and CDR2 are LGHNT and FRNRAP. V was clipped by 3 bases and J by 3 bases, with 9 bases between them. The CDR3 nucleotides are TGTGCTAGTGGTTTAGGCAGGGTCTACGAGCAGTACTTC. Translation: CASGLGRVYEQYF.

The chain is built from TRBV4-3 and TRBJ1-6; a weak D match, TRBD1 (6 bases). This CDR3 contains 15 residues. Trimming took off 3 bases at V and 4 bases at J, with 10 bases between the two ends. Germline-derived CDR1 and CDR2 are LGHNA and YSLEER. DNA of the CDR3: TGCGCCAGCAGCCATGACAGGTCTTATAATTCACCCCTCCACTTT. It translates to CASSHDRSYNSPLHF.

The sample holds one count of this clone. V and J are TRBV4-2 and TRBJ1-6; tentative D call: TRBD1 (6 bases). Germline values: CDR1 LGHNA, CDR2 YNFKEQ. The CDR3 loop spans 13 amino acids. V dropped 3 bases and J dropped 9 bases, with 9 bases sitting between them. CDR3 protein: CASSQTGGSPLHF. DNA of the CDR3: TGTGCCAGCAGCCAGACAGGAGGTTCACCCCTCCACTTT.

This clone was counted a single time. The genes are TRBV14 and TRBJ2-5; maybe TRBD2 (6 bases). V shed 6 bases and J shed 5 bases, with 10 bases lying between them. CDR3 size: 12 residues. CDR1 is SGHDN, CDR2 FVKESK, per germline. In DNA, the CDR3 is TGTGCCAGCAGTCGGGGGTTGGAGACCCAGTACTTC. This codes for CASSRGLETQYF. Filled out from reference TRBV14 and TRBJ2-5, the complete variable domain reads EAGVTQFPSHSVIEKGQTVTLRCDPISGHDNLYWYRRVMGKEIKFLLHFVKESKQDESGMPNNRFLAERTGGTYSTLKVQPAELEDSGVYFCASSRGLETQYFGPGTRLLVL.

The chain employs TRBV13 and TRBJ2-5; 8 nucleotides match TRBD2. Trimming cost V 3 bases and J 5 bases; bases outside gene matches: 8. The germline gives CDR1 PRHDT, CDR2 FYEKMQ (reference sequence). CDR3 length equals 15 residues. CDR3 sequence: CASSFIAGRGETQYF. The DNA of the CDR3 is TGTGCCAGCAGCTTCATAGCGGGGAGAGGGGAGACCCAGTACTTC.

This clone has only one observation. The CDR3: CASSTSGTPRAHTEAFF. In DNA form, the CDR3 reads TGTGCCAGCAGCACCTCAGGGACTCCCAGGGCCCACACTGAAGCTTTCTTT. This chain connects TRBV9 to TRBJ1-1, with a weak D call TRBD1 (5 bases). V dropped 4 bases and J dropped 3 bases, with 22 bases sitting between them. Germline V gives CDR1 SGDLS, CDR2 YYNGEE. The CDR3 is 17 residues long.

V is TRBV10-3 and J is TRBJ2-7; 7 positions match TRBD2. V lost 4 bases to trimming and J lost 2 bases; unmatched junction nucleotides: 8. This CDR3 comprises 15 residues. Looked up from germline, CDR1 is ENHRY and CDR2 is SYGVKD. CDR3 protein: CAISGGGSTTYEQYF. For the CDR3, the DNA is TGTGCCATCAGTGGGGGCGGGAGTACCACCTACGAGCAGTACTTC.

The gene calls are TRBV5-1 and TRBJ2-7; D might be TRBD1 (5 bases). CDR1 and CDR2 from the germline V gene are SGHRS and YFSETQ. V lost 4 bases and J 4 bases, leaving 15 bases between the germline ends. CDR3 length equals 14 residues. The DNA of the CDR3 is TGCGCCAGCAGCCCCGGACAACAGGAGTACGAGCAGTACTTC. As protein: CASSPGQQEYEQYF.

This clone has only one observation. The chain uses TRBV7-6 and TRBJ2-1, with 10 bases matching TRBD2. The germline V gene encodes CDR1 SGHVS and CDR2 FNYEAQ. V lost 6 bases, J lost 3 bases, and 14 bases stayed unmatched. The CDR3 loop spans 18 amino acids. CDR3 coding DNA: TGTGCCAGCAGTCTAGACACCAGGACTAGCGGAGGCTACAATGAGCAGTTCTTC. It encodes CASSLDTRTSGGYNEQFF.